This T cell receptor beta chain was found in a study of a mutant IDH1 vaccine in newly diagnosed glioma. In the study overall: Pretreatment consisted of radiotherapy, temozolomide, or both, with most receiving both. Scheduled at week 35, visit V12 preceded visit V13, held at week 47. Regarding the study as a whole: Immune responses induced by the vaccine were seen in 93.3% of patients, spanning multiple MHC alleles.

Time point here: week 35, safety follow-up. Vaccinated patients received 300 ug of mutant IDH1 20-mer peptide per dose, with topical imiquimod. Eight vaccine injections were given to patients in weeks 1, 3, 5, 7, 11, 15, 19 and 23. This clone showed up just once. Its target is unknown. The table came from immunoSEQ multiplex PCR; TCRdb's copy has only in-frame clones and leaves some out. The sample has approximately 45,000 clones; almost 95% are singletons. The CDR3 contains 15 residues. Germline V gene sequence: CDR1 SGHVS, CDR2 FQNEAQ. V lost 5 bases and J 0 bases, leaving 12 bases between the germline ends.

This clonotype was obtained from a man aged 50 to 59 with glioma. The material sequenced was PBMCs, taken from a glioma patient whose treatment included an IDH1 peptide vaccine. The chain carries TRBV7-8 and TRBJ2-3, with D possibly being TRBD2 (5 bases). The CDR3 DNA sequence: TGTGCCAGCAGCCCCCGGGGTACTAGCACAGATACGCAGTATTTT. This codes for CASSPRGTSTDTQYF.